This T cell receptor (beta chain) was sequenced for a study of cytomegalovirus exposure and HLA in healthy donors. The CDR3 loop spans 18 amino acids. PCR employed 60 Vbeta and 13 Jbeta primers. The repertoire was sequenced with immunoSEQ multiplex PCR; TCRdb's copy has only in-frame clones and lacks some. The sample records 100,000 to 150,000 clones, about 80% being singletons. V usage is TRBV21-1 and J usage is TRBJ2-6; TRBD1 reflects the table's D call only, with no check against the DNA. TRBV21-1 is deemed a pseudogene. The sequenced sample was PBMCs. The clonotype comes from a man aged 30 to 39 in good health and CMV-seropositive. The CDR3 spells CASSKAGTGVSGANVLTF. The CDR3 region has the DNA TGTGCCAGCAGCAAAGCCGGGACAGGGGTATCTGGGGCCAACGTCCTGACTTTC.